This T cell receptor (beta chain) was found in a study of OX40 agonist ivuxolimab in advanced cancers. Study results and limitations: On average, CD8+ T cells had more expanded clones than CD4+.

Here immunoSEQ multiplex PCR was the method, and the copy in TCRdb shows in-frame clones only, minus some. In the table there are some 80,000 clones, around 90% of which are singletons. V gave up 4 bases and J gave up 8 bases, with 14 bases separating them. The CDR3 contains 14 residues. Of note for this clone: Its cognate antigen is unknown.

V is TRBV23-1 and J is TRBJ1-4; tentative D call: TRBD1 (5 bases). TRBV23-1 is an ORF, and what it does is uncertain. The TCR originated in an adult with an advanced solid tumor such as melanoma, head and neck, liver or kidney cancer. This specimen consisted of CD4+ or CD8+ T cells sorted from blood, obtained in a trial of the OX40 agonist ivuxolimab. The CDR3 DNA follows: TGCGCCAGCAGTCGCGGATGGGGCATAGAAAAACTGTTTTTT. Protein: CASSRGWGIEKLFF.